This section outlines one TCR beta chain sequence together with its context. Its cognate antigen is unknown. This sample stems from a study of follicular helper T cells after annual influenza vaccination. Study-level points and caveats: ICOS+CD38+ cTfh clonality tracked population frequency, and its change tracked circulating plasmablast change.

Some clones are missing from TCRdb's copy, which holds only in-frame ones; the method was immunoSEQ multiplex PCR. The sample holds roughly 10,000 clones, around four fifths seen once. Indicated time point: 2015-2016 season, 7 days after influenza vaccination. The trim removed 3 bases at V and 4 bases at J, leaving 9 bases unmatched. CDR1 is SNHLY, CDR2 FYNNEI, per germline. The CDR3 is 17 amino acids. Sample: CXCR5- memory CD4+ T cells sorted from blood, taken 7 days after influenza vaccination. This clonotype was sampled from an adult who received the influenza vaccine. J is TRBJ2-5 and V is TRBV2, with TRBD2 matching 12 bases. The DNA of the CDR3 is TGTGCCAGCAGTGAGGCTAGCGGGGGGGGGTTACGAGAGACCCAGTACTTC. Amino acids: CASSEASGGGLRETQYF.